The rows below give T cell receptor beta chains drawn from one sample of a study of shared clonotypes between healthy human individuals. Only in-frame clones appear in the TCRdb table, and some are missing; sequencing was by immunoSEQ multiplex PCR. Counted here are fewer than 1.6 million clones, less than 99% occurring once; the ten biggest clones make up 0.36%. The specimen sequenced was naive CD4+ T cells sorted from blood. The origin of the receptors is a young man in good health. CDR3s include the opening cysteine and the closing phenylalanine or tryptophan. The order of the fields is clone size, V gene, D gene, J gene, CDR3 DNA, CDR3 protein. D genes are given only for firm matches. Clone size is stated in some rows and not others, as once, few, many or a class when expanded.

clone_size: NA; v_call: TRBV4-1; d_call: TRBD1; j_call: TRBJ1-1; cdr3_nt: TGCGCCAGCAGCCACGATCGGCCGGGACAGGGTATTCGGCGGAACACTGAAGCTTTCTTT; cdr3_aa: CASSHDRPGQGIRRNTEAFF
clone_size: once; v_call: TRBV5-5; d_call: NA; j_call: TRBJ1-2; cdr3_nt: TGTGCCAGCAGCTTTAATTATGGCTACACCTTC; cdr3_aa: CASSFNYGYTF
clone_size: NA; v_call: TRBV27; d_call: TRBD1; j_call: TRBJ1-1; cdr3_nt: TGTGCCAGCAGCTCCCGGACAGGAGTCTCAAACACTGAAGCTTTCTTT; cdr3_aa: CASSSRTGVSNTEAFF
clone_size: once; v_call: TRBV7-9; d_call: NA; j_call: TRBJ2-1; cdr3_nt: TGTGCCAGCAGCTTATTGATAGGGGGACTACGGCAGTTCTTC; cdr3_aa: CASSLLIGGLRQFF
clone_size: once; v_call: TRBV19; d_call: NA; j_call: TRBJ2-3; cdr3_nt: TGTGCCAGTAGTATTTCTAGTCCAGATACGCAGTATTTT; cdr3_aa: CASSISSPDTQYF
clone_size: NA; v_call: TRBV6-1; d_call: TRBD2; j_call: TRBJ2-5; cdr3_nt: TGTGCCAGCAGTGGAACTAGCGGGAGAGGAAAGACCCAGTACTTC; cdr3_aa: CASSGTSGRGKTQYF
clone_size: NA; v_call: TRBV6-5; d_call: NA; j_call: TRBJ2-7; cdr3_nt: TGTGCCAGCAGTTCCCCGTCGGTCGGCTACGAGCAGTACTTC; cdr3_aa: CASSSPSVGYEQYF
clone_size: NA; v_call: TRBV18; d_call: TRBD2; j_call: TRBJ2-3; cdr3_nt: TGTGCCAGCTCAAGATACACGTCACAACTCAGCGGGATAAGCACAGATACGCAGTATTTT; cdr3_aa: CASSRYTSQLSGISTDTQYF
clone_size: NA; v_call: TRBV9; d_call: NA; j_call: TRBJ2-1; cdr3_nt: TGTGCCAGCAGCGTAGAGGGCCATGGGGATACTGAGCAGTTCTTC; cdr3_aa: CASSVEGHGDTEQFF
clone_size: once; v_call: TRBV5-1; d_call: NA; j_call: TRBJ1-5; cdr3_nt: TGCGCCAGCAGCTTGGTTTCAGGGCGAGATCAGCCCCAGCATTTT; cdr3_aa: CASSLVSGRDQPQHF
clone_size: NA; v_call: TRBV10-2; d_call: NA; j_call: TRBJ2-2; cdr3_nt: TGCGCCAGCACTAAGGACCTCGGCGGGGAGCTGTTTTTT; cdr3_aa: CASTKDLGGELFF
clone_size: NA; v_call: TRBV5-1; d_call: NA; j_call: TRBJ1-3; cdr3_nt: TGCGCCAGCAGCTTAGACCACTCTGGAAACACCATATATTTT; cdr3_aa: CASSLDHSGNTIYF
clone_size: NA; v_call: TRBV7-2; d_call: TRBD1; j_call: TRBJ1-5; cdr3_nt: TGTGCCAGCAGCCGAGGGACAGGGGGAATCAATCAGCCCCAGCATTTT; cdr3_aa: CASSRGTGGINQPQHF